These 32 T cell receptor beta chains were all obtained from the same sample, sequenced in a study of blood T cell repertoires in COVID-19. Repertoires were generated with immunoSEQ multiplex PCR, while TCRdb's copy carries only in-frame clones and drops some. The sample shows fewer than 200,000 clones, approximately 85% of them seen only once. Material: peripheral blood. The receptors derive from a middle-aged man who had recovered from COVID-19.

The chain has TRBV12-3 or TRBV12-4 and TRBJ1-5; D call uncertain. The germline V and J ends were trimmed by 4 bases and 5 bases, with 9 bases remaining between them. The CDR3 is 13 residues long. In DNA form, the CDR3 reads TGTGCCAGCAGTTATTCGACTGATCAGCCCCAGCATTTT. Protein sequence: CASSYSTDQPQHF.

In its sample, this clone was seen a few times. The chain employs TRBV7-2 and TRBJ2-5; D may be TRBD1 (5 bases). Trimming removed 2 bases from V and 7 bases from J, with 11 bases in between. There are 13 residues in the CDR3. Looked up from germline, CDR1 is SGHTA and CDR2 is FQGNSA. CDR3 protein: CASSLLGERTQYF. The CDR3 coding sequence is TGTGCCAGCAGCTTATTAGGGGAAAGGACCCAGTACTTC.

J is TRBJ1-2 and V is TRBV4-1; 8 bases agree with TRBD1. This CDR3 spans 13 amino acids. Germline V gene sequence: CDR1 MGHRA, CDR2 YSYEKL. V dropped 1 base and J dropped 7; count of bases not matched to a gene: 2. This chain's CDR3 is CASSQGQGFGYTF. The CDR3 region has the DNA TGCGCCAGCAGCCAAGGACAGGGGTTTGGCTACACCTTC.

The gene calls are TRBV19 and TRBJ2-6, with TRBD2 matching over 9 bases. There are 17 residues in the CDR3. The junction had 5 bases not matched to a gene; V was cut back by 5 bases and J by 0 bases. CDR1 is LNHDA, CDR2 SQIVND, per germline (reference sequence). CDR3 residues: CASSPRGGLSGANVLTF. The DNA of the CDR3 is TGTGCCAGTAGTCCGCGGGGGGGCCTCTCTGGGGCCAACGTCCTGACTTTC.

The J gene is TRBJ2-7, the V gene TRBV28; D call uncertain. V gave up 6 bases and J gave up 2 bases, with 8 bases separating them. CDR3 length equals 12 residues. Germline values: CDR1 MDHEN, CDR2 SYDVKM. CDR3 coding DNA: TGTGCCAGCAGAGCTAGTGCCTACGAGCAGTACTTC. Translation gives CASRASAYEQYF. The variable domain in full, with the rest retrieved from reference TRBV28 and TRBJ2-7, is DVKVTQSSRYLVKRTGEKVFLECVQDMDHENMFWYRQDPGLGLRLIYFSYDVKMKEKGDIPEGYSVSREKKERFSLILESASTNQTSMYLCASRASAYEQYFGPGTRLTVT.

The chain recombines TRBV7-6 with TRBJ1-5; D gene ambiguous. The germline V and J ends were trimmed by 1 base and 0 bases, with 10 bases remaining between them. The CDR3 contains 16 residues. CDR1 and CDR2 from the germline V gene are SGHVS and FNYEAQ. The DNA for the CDR3 is TGTGCCAGCAGCTTAGGTCCCAGAAATAGCAATCAGCCCCAGCATTTT. This codes for CASSLGPRNSNQPQHF.

The V gene is TRBV7-2, the J gene TRBJ1-4; 9 bases fit TRBD1. CDR1 and CDR2 from the germline V gene are SGHTA and FQGNSA. The junction had 13 bases not matched to a gene; V was cut back by 5 bases and J by 15 bases. This CDR3 has 14 residues. DNA of the CDR3: TGTGCCAGCAGCGGGGACAGGGCTAAGACAAAGGTGTTTTTT. Its translation: CASSGDRAKTKVFF.

This clone has more than one count but fewer than ten. The chain has TRBV2 and TRBJ2-5; tentative D call: TRBD2 (7 bases). CDR1 SNHLY and CDR2 FYNNEI come from the germline V gene. This CDR3 is built from 16 residues. The V and J ends lost 0 bases and 5 bases respectively, with 16 bases between them. DNA of the CDR3: TGTGCCAGCAGTGAAGCGGGGCGGGGGCCGTGGGAGACCCAGTACTTC. It codes for CASSEAGRGPWETQYF.

The chain carries TRBV4-3 and TRBJ1-2, with D possibly being TRBD1 (6 bases). V was pared by 2 bases and J by 8 bases, with 15 bases between. Germline V gene data show CDR1 as LGHNA and CDR2 as YSLEER. The CDR3 extends over 14 amino acids. CDR3 protein: CASSQSPGVEGYTF. In DNA, the CDR3 is TGCGCCAGCAGCCAAAGTCCAGGGGTCGAGGGCTACACCTTC.

CDR3 in DNA: TGTGCCTGGAGGGGACTAAGCGGAACCTACGAGCAGTACTTC. As protein: CAWRGLSGTYEQYF. The rearrangement joins TRBV30 to TRBJ2-7; 7 bases align to TRBD2. Germline trimming cut 3 bases from V and 2 bases from J; bases unmatched to any gene: 7. This CDR3 spans 14 amino acids. CDR1 is GTSNPN, CDR2 SVGIG, per germline (reference sequence). The whole variable domain, remainder taken from reference TRBV30 and TRBJ2-7, is SQTIHQWPATLVQPVGSPLSLECTVEGTSNPNLYWYRQAAGRGLQLLFYSVGIGQISSEVPQNLSASRPQDRQFILSSKKLLLSDSGFYLCAWRGLSGTYEQYFGPGTRLTVT.

This clone appeared many times. V is TRBV24-1 and J is TRBJ2-2, with D unclear. The CDR3 sequence is 14 residues long. The germline V gene encodes CDR1 KGHDR and CDR2 SFDVKD. Trimming pared 0 bases from V and 3 bases from J, leaving 4 bases between. Written as DNA, the CDR3 is TGTGCCACCAGTGATTTGCGGGACACCGGGGAGCTGTTTTTT. Its translation is CATSDLRDTGELFF.

The chain couples TRBV6-1 to TRBJ2-2; possible D gene TRBD1, 5 bases. CDR3 length equals 15 residues. The V end was cut by 2 bases, the J end by 1 base, with 8 bases between. Germline loops: CDR1 MNHNS, CDR2 SASEGT. Here the CDR3 reads CASSEYRKNTGELFF. Written as DNA, the CDR3 is TGTGCCAGCAGTGAATACAGGAAGAACACCGGGGAGCTGTTTTTT.

CDR3: CASSGSGVGTDTQYF. The CDR3 nucleotides are TGTGCCAGTAGCGGGAGCGGGGTGGGGACAGATACGCAGTATTTT. This sequence joins TRBV10-3 and TRBJ2-3; 9 bases line up with TRBD2. Per the germline V gene, CDR1 is ENHRY and CDR2 is SYGVKD. This CDR3 region has 15 residues. The V and J ends lost 10 bases and 3 bases, in that order; junction bases with no gene match: 11.

The CDR3: CASSQSLAGNTEAFF. Here the CDR3 DNA reads TGCGCCAGCAGCCAAAGTTTAGCGGGGAACACTGAAGCTTTCTTT. The rearrangement uses TRBV4-3 and TRBJ1-1; D unresolved. The germline CDR1 and CDR2 sequences are LGHNA and YSLEER. V lost 2 bases to trimming and J lost 1 base, with 11 bases between them. CDR3 length: 15 amino acids.

V and J are TRBV27 and TRBJ1-3; D is uncertain. The V gene lost 2 bases and the J gene lost 0 bases, with 8 bases spanning the gap. Germline V gene data show CDR1 as MNHEY and CDR2 as SMNVEV (reference sequence). The CDR3 runs 15 residues. The CDR3: CASSLHWSSGNTIYF. As DNA, the CDR3 is TGTGCCAGCAGTTTACATTGGAGCTCTGGAAACACCATATATTTT.

A few counts support this clone. The chain couples TRBV6-1 to TRBJ1-2; D perhaps matches TRBD1 (6 bases). Deletions cut 3 bases from V and 3 bases from J, with 14 bases between. The germline gives CDR1 MNHNS, CDR2 SASEGT. The CDR3 extends over 15 amino acids. The CDR3 DNA reads TGTGCCAGCAGTGACCGGGACATCCACTACTATGGCTACACCTTC. Encoded protein: CASSDRDIHYYGYTF.

This rearrangement joins TRBV7-2 to TRBJ2-2, with a possible D match to TRBD1 (6 bases). The germline V gene encodes CDR1 SGHTA and CDR2 FQGNSA. Between the trimmed V and J ends, which lost 10 bases and 6 bases, there was a span of 21 bases. The CDR3 loop spans 15 amino acids. Here the CDR3 reads CATRGSQGSAGELFF. DNA for the CDR3: TGTGCCACCAGGGGCTCCCAGGGGTCCGCCGGGGAGCTGTTTTTT.

V is TRBV9 and J is TRBJ2-7; 11 nucleotides agree with TRBD1. Losses at the gene ends were 3 bases for V and 3 bases for J; bases not matched to a gene: 5. The CDR3 runs to 15 residues. Per the germline V gene, CDR1 is SGDLS and CDR2 is YYNGEE. CDR3 residues: CASSAGQGVDYEQYF. The CDR3 DNA is TGTGCCAGCAGCGCGGGACAGGGGGTTGACTACGAGCAGTACTTC.

This chain connects TRBV9 to TRBJ1-2; D uncertain. CDR3 size: 15 residues. Germline V gene sequence: CDR1 SGDLS, CDR2 YYNGEE. V lost 0 bases, J lost 6 bases, and 15 bases lay in between. The CDR3 loop reads CASSVDSPGLDGYTF. In DNA form, the CDR3 reads TGTGCCAGCAGCGTAGATTCTCCGGGTTTAGATGGCTACACCTTC.

The V call is TRBV12-3 or TRBV12-4, the J call TRBJ1-2; 7 bases are a match to TRBD1. The CDR3 length is 13 residues. The J segment lost 2 bases and the V segment lost 8 bases, leaving 5 bases of the junction unmatched. CDR3 protein: CASQSGQNYGYTF. The CDR3 bases are TGTGCCAGCCAGTCGGGACAGAACTATGGCTACACCTTC.

J is TRBJ1-1 and V is TRBV6-5; D not certain. Looked up from germline, CDR1 is MNHEY and CDR2 is SVGAGI. The V and J ends lost 6 bases and 1 base respectively, with 12 bases between them. The CDR3 is made up of 14 amino acids. CDR3 in amino acids: CASRRGPTNTEAFF. CDR3 nucleotide sequence: TGTGCCAGCAGGCGCGGGCCGACGAACACTGAAGCTTTCTTT.

The genes are TRBV7-9 and TRBJ1-5; perhaps TRBD1 as D (6 bases). CDR3 length: 18 residues. V dropped 1 base and J dropped 0 bases, with 16 bases sitting between them. The germline V gene encodes CDR1 SEHNR and CDR2 FQNEAQ (reference sequence). This chain's CDR3 is CASSLGKDSFDSNQPQHF. The CDR3 nucleotides are TGTGCCAGCAGCTTAGGAAAGGACAGTTTCGATAGCAATCAGCCCCAGCATTTT.

The chain employs TRBV5-6 and TRBJ1-4, with D tentatively TRBD1 (5 bases). Germline loops: CDR1 SGHDT, CDR2 YYEEEE. This CDR3 has 13 amino acids. V dropped 0 bases and J dropped 10 bases, with 10 bases sitting between them. CDR3 nucleotide sequence: TGTGCCAGCAGCTTGGGCAGGGAGGGAAAACTGTTTTTT. Residues: CASSLGREGKLFF.

The CDR3 spells CASSAGTGIPEAFF. CDR3 bases: TGTGCCAGCAGCGCCGGGACAGGGATACCTGAAGCTTTCTTT. The V gene is TRBV28, the J gene TRBJ1-1, with 9 bases fitting TRBD1. After removal of 6 bases from V and 6 bases from J, the junction contained 8 bases not matched to a gene. This CDR3 is 14 amino acids long. Germline CDR1 reads MDHEN; CDR2 reads SYDVKM.

DNA of the CDR3: TGTGCCAGCAGCCAGCGACAGGGCCGGAACACCGGGGAGCTGTTTTTT. Translating it yields CASSQRQGRNTGELFF. The chain links TRBV7-8 to TRBJ2-2; 7 nucleotides match TRBD1. J was trimmed by 1 base and V by 5 bases; bases with no gene match: 7. Germline V CDR1 and CDR2: SGHVS, FQNEAQ. CDR3 length equals 16 residues.

The chain combines TRBV5-4 with TRBJ2-1; D might be TRBD2 (5 bases). The CDR3 contains 15 residues. In germline, CDR1 is SGHNT, CDR2 YYREEE (reference sequence). Trimming took off 2 bases at V and 8 bases at J, with 17 bases between the two ends. As DNA, the CDR3 is TGTGCCAGCAGCTTCGGGATTTCCCGGACGTATGAGCAGTTCTTC. Its protein product is CASSFGISRTYEQFF. Drawing the rest from reference TRBV5-4 and TRBJ2-1, the complete variable domain is ETGVTQSPTHLIKTRGQQVTLRCSSQSGHNTVSWYQQALGQGPQFIFQYYREEENGRGNFPPRFSGLQFPNYSSELNVNALELDDSALYLCASSFGISRTYEQFFGPGTRLTVL.

V is TRBV4-1 and J is TRBJ1-4; D gene ambiguous. Trimming removed 4 bases at V and 7 bases at J, with 22 bases between. In germline, CDR1 is MGHRA, CDR2 YSYEKL. This CDR3 comprises 17 residues. CDR3 sequence: CASSRLGRASAGEKLFF. Written as DNA, the CDR3 is TGCGCCAGCAGCCGCCTTGGACGGGCCTCGGCGGGTGAAAAACTGTTTTTT.

The V call is TRBV6-5, the J call TRBJ2-5, with a tentative D call TRBD2 (6 bases). V shed 3 bases and J shed 5 bases, with 16 bases lying between them. This CDR3 contains 15 residues. Germline V gives CDR1 MNHEY, CDR2 SVGAGI. Here the CDR3 reads CASSYGGITKETQYF. Written as DNA, the CDR3 is TGTGCCAGCAGTTATGGAGGGATAACAAAGGAGACCCAGTACTTC.

This chain's CDR3 is CASSSRGRNSPLHF. CDR3 nucleotide sequence: TGTGCCAGCAGTTCAAGAGGAAGGAATTCACCCCTCCACTTT. The J gene is TRBJ1-6, the V gene TRBV6-5, with D uncertain. The CDR3 contains 14 residues. V was cut by 4 bases and J by 7 bases, with 11 bases left in between. Germline CDR1 reads MNHEY; CDR2 reads SVGAGI.

This chain links TRBV5-1 with TRBJ1-3, with unresolved D. The germline V and J ends were trimmed by 3 bases and 0 bases, with 10 bases remaining between them. CDR1 and CDR2 (germline): SGHRS, YFSETQ. The length of the CDR3 is 15 residues. The CDR3 spells CASSSGSYSGNTIYF. In DNA, the CDR3 is TGCGCCAGCAGCTCGGGATCTTACTCTGGAAACACCATATATTTT.

Worth noting for this clone: The junction departs from germline at one end; a sequencing error may be responsible. V and J are TRBV7-9 and TRBJ1-2, with TRBD1 matching over 7 bases. This CDR3 is built from 13 residues. Germline CDR1 and CDR2: SEHNR and FQNEAQ (reference sequence). The CDR3 sequence is CASSPTGVNGHTF. The CDR3 bases are TGTGCCAGCAGCCCCACAGGGGTGAATGGCCACACCTTC.

V gene TRBV6-5 combines with J gene TRBJ2-7; 10 bases align to TRBD1. Germline lookup yields CDR1 MNHEY and CDR2 SVGAGI. CDR3 length equals 16 residues. The V segment lost 0 bases and the J segment 2 bases; nucleotides outside the gene matches: 4. Written as DNA, the CDR3 is TGTGCCAGCAGTTACTCCCCCGGGACAGGGGCCTACGAGCAGTACTTC. Translated, it gives CASSYSPGTGAYEQYF.